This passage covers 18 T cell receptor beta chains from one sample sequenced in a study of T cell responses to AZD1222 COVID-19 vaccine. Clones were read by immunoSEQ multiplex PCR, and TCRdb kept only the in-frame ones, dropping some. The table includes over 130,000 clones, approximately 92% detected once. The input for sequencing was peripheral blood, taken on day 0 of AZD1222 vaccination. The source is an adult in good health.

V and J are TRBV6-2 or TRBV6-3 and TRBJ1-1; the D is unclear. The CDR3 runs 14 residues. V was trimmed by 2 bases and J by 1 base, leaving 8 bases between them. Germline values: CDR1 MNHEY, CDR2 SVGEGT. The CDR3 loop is CASSYLNTNTEAFF. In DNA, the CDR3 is TGTGCCAGCAGTTACCTTAATACGAACACTGAAGCTTTCTTT.

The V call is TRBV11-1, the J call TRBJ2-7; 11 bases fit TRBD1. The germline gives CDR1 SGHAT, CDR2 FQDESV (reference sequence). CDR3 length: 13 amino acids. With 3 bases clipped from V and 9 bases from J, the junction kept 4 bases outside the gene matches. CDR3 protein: CASSFKDRGLQYF. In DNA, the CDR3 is TGTGCCAGCAGCTTTAAGGACAGGGGGCTGCAGTACTTC.

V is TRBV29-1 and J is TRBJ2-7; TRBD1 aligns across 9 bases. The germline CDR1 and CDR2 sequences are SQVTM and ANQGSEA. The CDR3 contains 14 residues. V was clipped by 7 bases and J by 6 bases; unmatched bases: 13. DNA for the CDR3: TGCAGCGCAGAAGTTACCGGGACAGGGTCCGAGCAGTACTTC. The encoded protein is CSAEVTGTGSEQYF.

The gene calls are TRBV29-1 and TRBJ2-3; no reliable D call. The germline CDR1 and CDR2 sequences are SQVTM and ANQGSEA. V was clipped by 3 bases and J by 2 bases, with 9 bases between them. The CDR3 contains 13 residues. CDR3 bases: TGCAGCGTTGAGAGTTCCTCCACAGATACGCAGTATTTT. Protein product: CSVESSSTDTQYF.

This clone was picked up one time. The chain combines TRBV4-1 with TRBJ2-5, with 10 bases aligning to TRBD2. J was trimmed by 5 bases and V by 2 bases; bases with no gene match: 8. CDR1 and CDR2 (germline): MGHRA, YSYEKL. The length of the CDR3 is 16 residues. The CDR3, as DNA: TGCGCCAGCAGCCAAATAGGACTAGCGGCCCTGGAGACCCAGTACTTC. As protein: CASSQIGLAALETQYF.

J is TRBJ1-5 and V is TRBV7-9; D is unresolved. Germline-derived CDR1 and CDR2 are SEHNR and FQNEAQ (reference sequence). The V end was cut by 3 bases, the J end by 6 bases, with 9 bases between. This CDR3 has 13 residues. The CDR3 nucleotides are TGTGCCAGCAGCTTTGGGTATGGTCAGCCCCAGCATTTT. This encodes CASSFGYGQPQHF.

The CDR3 DNA follows: TGCGCCAGCAGTGAGTCGACTGCGCGTATCGAAAAACTGTTTTTT. This translates into CASSESTARIEKLFF. The chain couples TRBV10-1 to TRBJ1-4; the D is unclear. Germline V gene data show CDR1 as WNHNN and CDR2 as SYGVQD (reference sequence). V was pared by 0 bases and J by 8 bases, with 13 bases between. The CDR3 totals 15 residues.

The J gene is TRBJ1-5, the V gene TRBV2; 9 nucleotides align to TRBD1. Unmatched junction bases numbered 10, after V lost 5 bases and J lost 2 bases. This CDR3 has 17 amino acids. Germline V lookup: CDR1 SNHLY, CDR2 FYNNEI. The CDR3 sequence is CASSRDREGGGNQPQHF. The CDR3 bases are TGTGCCAGCAGTAGGGACAGGGAGGGGGGCGGCAATCAGCCCCAGCATTTT.

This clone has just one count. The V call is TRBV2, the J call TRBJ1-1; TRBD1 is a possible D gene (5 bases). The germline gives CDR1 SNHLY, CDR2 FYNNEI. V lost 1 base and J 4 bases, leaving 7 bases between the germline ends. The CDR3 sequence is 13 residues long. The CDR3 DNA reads TGTGCCAGCAGTGAAGGGGGGGTCACTGAAGCTTTCTTT. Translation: CASSEGGVTEAFF.

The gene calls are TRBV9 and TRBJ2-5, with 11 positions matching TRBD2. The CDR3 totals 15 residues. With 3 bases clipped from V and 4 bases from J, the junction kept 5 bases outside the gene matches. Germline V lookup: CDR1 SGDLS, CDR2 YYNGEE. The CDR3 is CASSELAGGGETQYF. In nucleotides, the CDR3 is TGTGCCAGCAGCGAGCTAGCGGGGGGAGGAGAGACCCAGTACTTC.

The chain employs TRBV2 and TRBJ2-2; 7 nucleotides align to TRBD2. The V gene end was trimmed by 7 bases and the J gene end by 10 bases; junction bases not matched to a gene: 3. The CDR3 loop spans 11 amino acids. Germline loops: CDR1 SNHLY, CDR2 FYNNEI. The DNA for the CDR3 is TGTGCCAGCAAGGCGGGAGCGGAGCTGTTTTTT. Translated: CASKAGAELFF. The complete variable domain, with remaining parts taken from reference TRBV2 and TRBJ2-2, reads EPEVTQTPSHQVTQMGQEVILRCVPISNHLYFYWYRQILGQKVEFLVSFYNNEISEKSEIFDDQFSVERPDGSNFTLKIRSTKLEDSAMYFCASKAGAELFFGEGSRLTVL.

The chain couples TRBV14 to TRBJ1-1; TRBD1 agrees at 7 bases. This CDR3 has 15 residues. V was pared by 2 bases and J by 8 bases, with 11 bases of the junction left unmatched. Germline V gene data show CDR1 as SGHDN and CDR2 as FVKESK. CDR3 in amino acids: CASSQLIGGDLEAFF. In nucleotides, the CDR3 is TGTGCCAGCAGCCAATTGATAGGGGGCGATTTGGAAGCTTTCTTT.

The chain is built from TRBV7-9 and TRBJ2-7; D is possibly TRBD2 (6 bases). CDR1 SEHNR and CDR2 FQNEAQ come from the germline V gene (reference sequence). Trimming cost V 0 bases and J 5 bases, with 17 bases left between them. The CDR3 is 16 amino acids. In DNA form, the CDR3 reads TGTGCCAGCAGCTTAGCGGCGGTAGGGCAGCGGGACGAGCAGTACTTC. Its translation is CASSLAAVGQRDEQYF.

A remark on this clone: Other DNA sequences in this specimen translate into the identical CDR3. Here the CDR3 reads CASSLGQSPYEQYF. In nucleotides, the CDR3 is TGTGCCAGCAGCCTGGGACAGAGTCCCTACGAGCAGTACTTC. The rearrangement links TRBV5-6 to TRBJ2-7; 7 bases fit TRBD1. The CDR3 length is 14 residues. V trimming: 4 bases; J trimming: 2 bases; junction bases outside the gene matches: 6. CDR1 SGHDT and CDR2 YYEEEE come from the germline V gene.

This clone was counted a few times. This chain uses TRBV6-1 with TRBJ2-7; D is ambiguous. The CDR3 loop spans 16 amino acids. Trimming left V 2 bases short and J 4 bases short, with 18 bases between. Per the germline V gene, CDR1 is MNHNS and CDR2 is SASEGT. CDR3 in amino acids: CASSESILLVSYEQYF. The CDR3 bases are TGTGCCAGCAGTGAATCTATCCTCCTCGTCTCGTACGAGCAGTACTTC.

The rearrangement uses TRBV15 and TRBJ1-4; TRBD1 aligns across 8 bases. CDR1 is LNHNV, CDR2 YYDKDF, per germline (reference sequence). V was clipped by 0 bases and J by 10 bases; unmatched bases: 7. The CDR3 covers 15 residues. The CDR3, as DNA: TGTGCCACCAGCAGAGATAGACAGGGGCAGGGAAAACTGTTTTTT. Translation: CATSRDRQGQGKLFF.

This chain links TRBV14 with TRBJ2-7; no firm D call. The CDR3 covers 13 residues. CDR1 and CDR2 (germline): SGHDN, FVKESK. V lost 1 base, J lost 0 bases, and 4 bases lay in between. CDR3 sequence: CASSQGASYEQYF. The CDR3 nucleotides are TGTGCCAGCAGCCAAGGCGCCTCCTACGAGCAGTACTTC.

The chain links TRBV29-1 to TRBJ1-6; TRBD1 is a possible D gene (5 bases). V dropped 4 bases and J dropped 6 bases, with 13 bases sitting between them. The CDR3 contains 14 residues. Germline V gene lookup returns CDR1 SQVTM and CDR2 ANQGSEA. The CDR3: CSVAAGFGNSPLHF. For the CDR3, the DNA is TGCAGCGTTGCGGCAGGGTTTGGTAATTCACCCCTCCACTTT.